One sample yielded the 7 T cell receptor beta chains listed below, sequenced in a study of cytotoxic CD8 clonotypes in ibrutinib-treated CLL. Clones were read by immunoSEQ multiplex PCR, and TCRdb kept only the in-frame ones, dropping some. The data hold about 130,000 clones, with around 80% observed a single time. The sample consisted of PBMCs, taken after 24 months of ibrutinib treatment. The receptor set was obtained from a human donor with chronic lymphocytic leukemia.

The chain is built from TRBV30 and TRBJ1-6; 8 bases fit TRBD1. The CDR3 covers 14 residues. Germline V gene sequence: CDR1 GTSNPN, CDR2 SVGIG (reference sequence). The trim removed 8 bases at V and 8 bases at J, leaving 11 bases unmatched. The CDR3 nucleotides read TGTGCCCTAAATGTCGGGACAGGAGATTCACCCCTCCACTTT. Protein: CALNVGTGDSPLHF.

Regarding this clone: Additional DNA sequences in this sample encode the identical CDR3. The J gene is TRBJ1-1, the V gene TRBV5-4; D gene uncertain. CDR1 SGHNT and CDR2 YYREEE come from the germline V gene (reference sequence). The CDR3 has 14 amino acids. Trimming cost V 0 bases and J 4 bases, with 10 bases left between them. In DNA form, the CDR3 reads TGTGCCAGCAGCTTGGTCGGAGGTCGCACTGAAGCTTTCTTT. Translating it yields CASSLVGGRTEAFF.

The V call is TRBV5-1, the J call TRBJ2-7, with D perhaps TRBD1 (6 bases). V lost 5 bases to trimming and J lost 4 bases, with 16 bases between them. The CDR3 is made up of 14 amino acids. Germline-derived CDR1 and CDR2 are SGHRS and YFSETQ. The CDR3 DNA reads TGCGCCAGCAGTTCTGGGTCAGGGGCGTACGAGCAGTACTTC. It yields the protein CASSSGSGAYEQYF. Complete variable domain (other parts from reference TRBV5-1 and TRBJ2-7): KAGVTQTPRYLIKTRGQQVTLSCSPISGHRSVSWYQQTPGQGLQFLFEYFSETQRNKGNFPGRFSGRQFSNSRSEMNVSTLELGDSALYLCASSSGSGAYEQYFGPGTRLTVT.

A single count supports this clone. V usage is TRBV18 and J usage is TRBJ2-1; D possibly uses TRBD1 or TRBD2 (5 bases each). There are 15 residues in the CDR3. V was cut by 0 bases and J by 8 bases, with 14 bases left in between. CDR1 is KGHSH, CDR2 LQKENI, per germline. The CDR3 here is CASSPPRGTGDEQFF. CDR3 in DNA: TGTGCCAGCTCACCACCGAGGGGAACTGGCGATGAGCAGTTCTTC.

This chain links TRBV6-6 with TRBJ2-7; TRBD1 matches 9 bases. Trimming cost V 6 bases and J 2 bases; bases outside gene matches: 5. The CDR3 sequence is 14 residues long. From germline, CDR1 is MNHNY and CDR2 SVGAGI (reference sequence). In DNA form, the CDR3 reads TGTGCCAGCAGACCGGGGACAGGGCCCTACGAGCAGTACTTC. It yields the protein CASRPGTGPYEQYF.

The rearrangement links TRBV19 to TRBJ2-3; tentatively, D is TRBD2 (5 bases). The CDR3 extends over 15 amino acids. V gave up 1 base and J gave up 4 bases, with 12 bases separating them. Germline V gives CDR1 LNHDA, CDR2 SQIVND (reference sequence). CDR3 in DNA: TGTGCCAGTAGTATAGGTTCCGGGCGGGCAGATACGCAGTATTTT. Translation gives CASSIGSGRADTQYF.

The chain couples TRBV11-2 to TRBJ2-7; TRBD1 aligns across 7 bases. V lost 5 bases and J lost 5; bases outside the gene matches: 9. Germline CDR1 and CDR2: SGHAT and FQNNGV. The CDR3 is 14 residues long. The CDR3 DNA follows: TGTGCCAGCAGCCGCGACAGGGTGAACAACGAGCAGTACTTC. Translating it yields CASSRDRVNNEQYF.